This TCR beta chain was captured in a study of regulatory T cells in long-lasting Graves disease. Study-level findings and limits: Persistent Graves' patients had lower TCR diversity than newly diagnosed ones.

Turning to this clonotype: Its specificity is unknown.

Through Arm-PCR of CDR3 regions and iRepertoire HTBI primers, TCR beta libraries were built. TCRdb re-derived calls from the multiplex PCR reads in MiXCR, one entry per CDR3 protein. The sample holds around 500,000 distinct CDR3 sequences; roughly 16% are singletons and the top ten take around 25%. Indicated time point: newly diagnosed GD, antithyroid drugs for less than 3 months. PBMCs were the source of the RNA used for TCR sequencing. Criteria from the American Thyroid Association guidelines were applied to diagnose Graves' disease. The CDR3 is made up of 11 amino acids. In germline, CDR1 is MDHEN, CDR2 SYDVKM. The V gene lost 6 bases and the J gene lost 8 bases, with 9 bases spanning the gap. These data were also reused for a study on T cells in Graves' hyperthyroidism and ophthalmopathy. From that report: Ophthalmopathy could be told apart from stable hyperthyroidism with a 13 V-J model. Model predictions of ophthalmopathy came a median roughly 6.4 months before onset.

The sequencing here drew on peripheral blood mononuclear cells (PBMCs), taken at new diagnosis, from a patient treated with antithyroid drugs. The source of this sequence is a woman aged 40-65 years with Graves disease. The rearrangement links TRBV28 to TRBJ2-3; D remains unclear. The CDR3 loop is CASRTLVTQYF. The CDR3 nucleotides are TGTGCCAGCAGAACCTTAGTTACGCAGTATTTT.